The clone carrying this T cell receptor beta chain has ten or more counts. Antigen unknown. This sample was included in a study of CD8 T cells in ankylosing spondylitis. General study findings and limits: There was reportedly significant enrichment of clones that were disease-linked in matched ankylosing spondylitis synovial fluid. Seemingly characteristic of ankylosing spondylitis blood was a TCR beta motif consisting of about 8 highly homologous variants. Peripheral blood held disease-linked clones only at relatively low frequency, and these were CD8+.

It was by quantitative 5'-RACE with molecular barcodes that TCR beta libraries were made. Each CDR3 protein gets one entry after TCRdb re-called the 5' RACE reads with MiXCR. Of some 150,000 distinct CDR3 sequences in the sample, around 10% are singletons; the top ten hold about 3.8%. Between the trimmed V and J ends, which lost 3 bases and 1 base, there was a span of 12 bases. The CDR3 contains 14 residues. Germline assignment: CDR1 SQVTM and CDR2 ANQGSEA. The chain recombines TRBV29-1 with TRBJ1-1; D might be TRBD1 (5 bases). Sequencing was performed on blood, either unsorted or a sorted T cell fraction (not recorded which). The sequence was collected from a female donor with ankylosing spondylitis or in good health (not recorded which). The CDR3 loop is CSVDPARGNTEAFF. CDR3 DNA sequence: TGCAGCGTTGACCCAGCGAGGGGGAACACTGAAGCTTTCTTT.